This T cell receptor (beta chain) was obtained from a study of molecular identifiers for immune sequencing clone quantification. The study's findings and limits: Effector cells kept over 99% of their molecules in clones above 20 RNA copies, while naive cells kept under 1% there.

This clonotype has just a few counts. What it recognizes is unknown. TCRdb independently ran MiXCR on the PCR reads; one entry per CDR3 protein. The data show more than 550,000 distinct CDR3 sequences, about 25% seen once. V was shortened by 2 bases and J by 7 bases, with 11 bases between the two germline ends. The CDR3 contains 14 residues. The receptor was derived from a human donor in good health. Some libraries in this study had Jurkat cell RNA spiked in. This chain connects TRBV12-3 or TRBV12-4 to TRBJ2-2; a weak D match, TRBD2 (5 bases). The sequenced sample was naive CD8+ T cells from blood, with Jurkat cell RNA spiked in. The subset is: FACS-sorted CD8+CD4-CCR7+CD45RA+ naive T cells. As DNA, the CDR3 is TGTGCCAGCAGTTTATCTAACGGAGGCGGGGAGCTGTTTTTT. Translation gives CASSLSNGGGELFF.